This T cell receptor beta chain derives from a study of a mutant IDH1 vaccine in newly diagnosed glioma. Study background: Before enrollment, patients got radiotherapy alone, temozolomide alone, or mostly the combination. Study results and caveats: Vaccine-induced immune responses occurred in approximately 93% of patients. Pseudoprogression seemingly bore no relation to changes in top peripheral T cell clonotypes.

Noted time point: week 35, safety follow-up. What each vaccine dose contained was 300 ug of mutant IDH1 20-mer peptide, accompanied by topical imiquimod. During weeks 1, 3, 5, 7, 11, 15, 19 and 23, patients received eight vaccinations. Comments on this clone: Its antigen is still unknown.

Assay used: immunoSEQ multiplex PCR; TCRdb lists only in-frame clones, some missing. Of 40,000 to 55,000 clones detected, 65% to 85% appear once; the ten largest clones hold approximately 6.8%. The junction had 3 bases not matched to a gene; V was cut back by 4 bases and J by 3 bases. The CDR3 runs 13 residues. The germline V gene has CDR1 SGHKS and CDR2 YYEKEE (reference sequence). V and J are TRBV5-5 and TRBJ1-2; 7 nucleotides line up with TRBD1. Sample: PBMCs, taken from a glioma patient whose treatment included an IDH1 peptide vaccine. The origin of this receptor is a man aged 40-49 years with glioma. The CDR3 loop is CASSLGTDYGYTF. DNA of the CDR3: TGTGCCAGCAGCCTCGGGACAGACTATGGCTACACCTTC.